This entry lists 10 T cell receptor beta chains sequenced from one sample in a study of cytomegalovirus exposure and HLA in healthy donors. Primers for the PCR totalled 60 Vbeta and 13 Jbeta. Repertoires were generated with immunoSEQ multiplex PCR, while TCRdb's copy carries only in-frame clones and drops some. The table includes some 190,000 clones, about 84% detected once. Material for sequencing was PBMCs. The receptors were gathered from a woman aged 25-40 years in good health and CMV-seropositive.

The gene calls are TRBV6-5 and TRBJ2-7; D possibly corresponds to TRBD2 (7 bases). The CDR3 extends over 15 amino acids. V was cut by 4 bases and J by 4 bases, with 17 bases left in between. Germline CDR1 MNHEY, CDR2 SVGAGI. Here the CDR3 reads CASSLGGATHYEQYF. CDR3 bases: TGTGCCAGCAGTTTGGGGGGGGCTACTCATTACGAGCAGTACTTC.

This clone is a singleton in its sample. The rearrangement uses TRBV7-8 and TRBJ2-5; 13 nucleotides agree with TRBD2. Germline trimming cut 7 bases from V and 0 bases from J; bases unmatched to any gene: 14. The CDR3 is 19 residues long. Germline V gene sequence: CDR1 SGHVS, CDR2 FQNEAQ. CDR3 amino acids: CASITRGLAGKAHQETQYF. CDR3 coding DNA: TGTGCCAGCATCACGAGGGGACTAGCGGGAAAAGCCCACCAAGAGACCCAGTACTTC.

V and J are TRBV28 and TRBJ2-5; tentatively, D is TRBD2 (7 bases). The CDR3 extends over 14 amino acids. The germline V and J ends were trimmed by 10 bases and 3 bases, with 18 bases remaining between them. Germline-derived CDR1 and CDR2 are MDHEN and SYDVKM. DNA of the CDR3: TGTGCCACCTCGGTGGGGGGGGCGGAAGAGACCCAGTACTTC. Amino acids: CATSVGGAEETQYF.

This clone was seen a few times. The chain couples TRBV27 to TRBJ2-7, with TRBD2 matching over 16 bases. The CDR3 is 19 amino acids. The J segment lost 1 base and the V segment lost 6 bases, leaving 12 bases of the junction unmatched. The germline CDR1 and CDR2 sequences are MNHEY and SMNVEV (reference sequence). The CDR3 here is CASRPQGLAGGPGSYEQYF. In DNA form, the CDR3 reads TGTGCCAGCAGACCCCAGGGACTAGCGGGAGGGCCTGGATCCTACGAGCAGTACTTC.

CDR3 DNA: TGCAGCGTTGACGTCCTGGGACAGACCCACACTGAAGCTTTCTTT. Translated: CSVDVLGQTHTEAFF. The rearrangement uses TRBV29-1 and TRBJ1-1; 7 bases map to TRBD1. V lost 3 bases to trimming and J lost 3 bases; unmatched junction nucleotides: 10. CDR3 length: 15 residues. The germline gives CDR1 SQVTM, CDR2 ANQGSEA.

V is TRBV5-1 and J is TRBJ1-4; 8 nucleotides line up with TRBD1. The CDR3 consists of 16 residues. The germline CDR1 and CDR2 sequences are SGHRS and YFSETQ. With 2 bases clipped from V and 8 bases from J, the junction kept 11 bases outside the gene matches. CDR3 residues: CASSLGPQGAGEKLFF. The DNA of the CDR3 is TGCGCCAGCAGCTTAGGGCCCCAGGGGGCAGGGGAAAAACTGTTTTTT.

This clone has a handful of counts. This chain links TRBV6-1 with TRBJ2-6; D is perhaps TRBD1 (7 bases). Trimming pared 0 bases from V and 4 bases from J, leaving 16 bases between. From germline, CDR1 is MNHNS and CDR2 SASEGT. CDR3 length: 18 amino acids. CDR3 bases: TGTGCCAGCAGTGAAGCGCTTGCGGGACAGCTCGGGGCCAACGTCCTGACTTTC. It encodes CASSEALAGQLGANVLTF.

This chain uses TRBV2 with TRBJ2-7; D is uncertain. The CDR3 is 13 amino acids. Germline V gene lookup returns CDR1 SNHLY and CDR2 FYNNEI. V shed 3 bases and J shed 6 bases, with 12 bases lying between them. In DNA, the CDR3 is TGTGCCAGCAGTGAGGAGATCGATGGCGAGCAGTACTTC. The encoded protein is CASSEEIDGEQYF.

This clone was picked up a small number of times. The chain has TRBV15 and TRBJ2-1; a possible D gene is TRBD2 (6 bases). The CDR3 is 13 residues long. V was cut by 0 bases and J by 10 bases, with 10 bases left in between. Germline loops: CDR1 LNHNV, CDR2 YYDKDF (reference sequence). The CDR3 nucleotides read TGTGCCACCAGCAGAGATCACGGGGGAGAGCAGTTCTTC. It encodes CATSRDHGGEQFF.

The chain joins TRBV28 to TRBJ1-2; TRBD1 might be the D (6 bases). The V gene lost 6 bases and the J gene lost 8 bases, with 22 bases spanning the gap. This CDR3 region has 15 residues. Germline loops: CDR1 MDHEN, CDR2 SYDVKM. The CDR3 DNA reads TGTGCCAGCAGCGACGGGGGGGGGACAACATTAGGCTACACCTTC. Its protein is CASSDGGGTTLGYTF.